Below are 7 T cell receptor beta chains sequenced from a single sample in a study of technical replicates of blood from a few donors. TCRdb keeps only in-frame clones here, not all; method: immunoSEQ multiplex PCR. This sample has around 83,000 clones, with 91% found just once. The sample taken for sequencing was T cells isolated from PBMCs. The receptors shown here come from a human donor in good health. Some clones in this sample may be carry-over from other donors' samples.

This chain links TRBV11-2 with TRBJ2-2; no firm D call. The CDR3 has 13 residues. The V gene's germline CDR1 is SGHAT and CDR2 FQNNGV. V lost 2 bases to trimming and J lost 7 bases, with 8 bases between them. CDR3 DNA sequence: TGTGCCAGCAGCTTACTGATTAGCGGGGAGCTGTTTTTT. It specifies CASSLLISGELFF.

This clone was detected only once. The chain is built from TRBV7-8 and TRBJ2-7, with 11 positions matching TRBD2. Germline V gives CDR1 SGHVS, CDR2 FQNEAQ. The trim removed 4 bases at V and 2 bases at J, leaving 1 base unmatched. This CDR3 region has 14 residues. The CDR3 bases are TGTGCCAGCAGCTCGGGACTAGCGGCCTACGAGCAGTACTTC. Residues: CASSSGLAAYEQYF.

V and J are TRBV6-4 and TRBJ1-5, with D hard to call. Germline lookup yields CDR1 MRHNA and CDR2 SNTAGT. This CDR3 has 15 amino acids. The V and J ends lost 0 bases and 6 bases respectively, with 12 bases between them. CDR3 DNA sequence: TGTGCCAGCAGTGACTCAGGGAAAGGAGGTCAGCCCCAGCATTTT. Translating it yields CASSDSGKGGQPQHF.

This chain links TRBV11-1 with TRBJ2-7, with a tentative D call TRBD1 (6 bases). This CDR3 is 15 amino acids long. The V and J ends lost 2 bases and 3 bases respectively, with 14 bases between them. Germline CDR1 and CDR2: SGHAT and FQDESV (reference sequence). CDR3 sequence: CASSLLGHSFYEQYF. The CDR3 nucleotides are TGTGCCAGCAGCTTATTGGGACACTCGTTCTACGAGCAGTACTTC. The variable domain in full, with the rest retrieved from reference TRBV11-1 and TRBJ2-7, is EAEVAQSPRYKITEKSQAVAFWCDPISGHATLYWYRQILGQGPELLVQFQDESVVDDSQLPKDRFSAERLKGVDSTLKIQPAELGDSAMYLCASSLLGHSFYEQYFGPGTRLTVT.

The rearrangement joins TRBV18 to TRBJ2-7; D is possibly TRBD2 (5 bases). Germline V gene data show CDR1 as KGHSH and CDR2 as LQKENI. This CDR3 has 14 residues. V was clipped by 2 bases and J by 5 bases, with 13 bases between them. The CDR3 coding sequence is TGTGCCAGCTCACCAATGACTATCGAGCACGAGCAGTACTTC. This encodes CASSPMTIEHEQYF.

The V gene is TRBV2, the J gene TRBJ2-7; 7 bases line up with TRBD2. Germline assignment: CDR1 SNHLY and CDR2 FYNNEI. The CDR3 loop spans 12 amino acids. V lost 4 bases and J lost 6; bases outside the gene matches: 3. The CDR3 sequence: CASSGGGGEQYF. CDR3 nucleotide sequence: TGTGCCAGCAGTGGGGGGGGAGGCGAGCAGTACTTC. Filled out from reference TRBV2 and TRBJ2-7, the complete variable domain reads EPEVTQTPSHQVTQMGQEVILRCVPISNHLYFYWYRQILGQKVEFLVSFYNNEISEKSEIFDDQFSVERPDGSNFTLKIRSTKLEDSAMYFCASSGGGGEQYFGPGTRLTVT.

CDR3 sequence: CASSIELGRTDTQYF. CDR3 sequence (DNA): TGTGCCAGTAGTATAGAACTCGGGAGGACAGATACGCAGTATTTT. The chain couples TRBV19 to TRBJ2-3; 7 bases are a match to TRBD2. The CDR3 covers 15 residues. Germline CDR1 is LNHDA and CDR2 is SQIVND (reference sequence). V dropped 0 bases and J dropped 3; count of bases not matched to a gene: 3.